This T cell receptor beta chain was captured by sequencing in a study of blood T cell repertoires in COVID-19. Across the whole study: Whether acute or convalescent, the COVID-19 samples came from the United States, Italy and Spain. T cells, B-cell-depleted T cells, or PBMCs supplied cDNA or gDNA.

The length of the CDR3 is 12 residues. The V end was cut by 6 bases, the J end by 2 bases, with 7 bases between. Participants, about 18 to 90 years old, spanned approximately 26 US areas. In the original processing: Researchers report that nucleated cell counts were estimated from reference gene primer amplification. Measured with immunoSEQ multiplex PCR; TCRdb has only the in-frame clones, and not every one. For V, J and clone size, that table is used; D and trimming come from the DNA. This sample has a few hundred thousand clones; 65% to 90% occur once, and the top ten carry over 1.5%. J is TRBJ1-2 and V is TRBV12-3 or TRBV12-4; the D gene is possibly TRBD1 (5 bases). Sample: PBMCs or T cells enriched from blood (not recorded which). The origin of this receptor is a man between 40 and 49 years old who had recovered from COVID-19. CDR3 protein: CASRGHNYGYTF. The CDR3 nucleotides are TGTGCCAGCAGAGGACACAACTATGGCTACACCTTC.